This entry lists 26 T cell receptor beta chains sequenced from one sample in a study of Graves' ophthalmopathy and Graves' hyperthyroidism. RNA served as the template for amplifying TCR beta CDR3 regions. HTBI primers were employed in first-round RT-PCR, then a second-round multiplex PCR followed. TCRdb reanalysed the multiplex PCR reads using MiXCR and keeps one entry per CDR3 protein. The data show over 500,000 distinct CDR3 sequences, 22% seen once. Specimen: peripheral blood. All receptors derive from a young woman with stable Graves' hyperthyroidism. Some clones in this sample may be carry-over from other donors' samples.

This clonotype appeared a single time. V gene TRBV20-1 combines with J gene TRBJ1-1, with no clear D. Germline V gives CDR1 DFQATT, CDR2 SNEGSKA (reference sequence). V shed 3 bases and J shed 5 bases, with 10 bases lying between them. This CDR3 region has 12 residues. This chain's CDR3 is CSASTRETEAFF. CDR3 nucleotide sequence: TGCAGTGCTAGCACTCGGGAAACTGAAGCTTTCTTT.

This clonotype was seen many times. This chain links TRBV4-1 with TRBJ2-2; 11 bases align to TRBD2. V gave up 7 bases and J gave up 8 bases; unmatched junction bases: 6. The CDR3 contains 14 residues. From germline, CDR1 is MGHRA and CDR2 YSYEKL. The CDR3 nucleotides are TGCGCCAGCACGGCACTAGCGGGAGCTGGGGAGCTGTTTTTT. Its translation is CASTALAGAGELFF.

This clonotype has more than one count but fewer than ten. This chain uses TRBV27 with TRBJ2-7; TRBD2 matches at 10 bases. Germline V gene lookup returns CDR1 MNHEY and CDR2 SMNVEV (reference sequence). The CDR3 runs 13 residues. V gave up 6 bases and J gave up 4 bases; unmatched junction bases: 3. The CDR3 region has the DNA TGTGCCAGCAGCGGACTAGCGGTATACGAGCAGTACTTC. It translates to CASSGLAVYEQYF.

This clonotype was recorded many times. This chain joins TRBV2 and TRBJ2-7; D not resolved. CDR1 is SNHLY and CDR2 is FYNNEI in the germline V gene. The CDR3 runs to 16 residues. The germline V and J ends were trimmed by 2 bases and 6 bases, with 20 bases remaining between them. This CDR3 reads CASSEIPTPYSGEQYF. DNA for the CDR3: TGTGCCAGCAGTGAAATTCCGACCCCCTATTCCGGCGAGCAGTACTTC.

This clonotype was counted a few times. The V gene is TRBV12-5, the J gene TRBJ1-1, with 8 bases that match TRBD1. There are 15 residues in the CDR3. Trimming at V came to 4 bases and at J to 6 bases, leaving 10 bases not matched to a gene. CDR1 LGHNT and CDR2 FRNRAP come from the germline V gene. CDR3 nucleotides: TGTGCTAGTGGTTCGGGGGACAGGTTGGTTGCTGAAGCTTTCTTT. Encoded protein: CASGSGDRLVAEAFF.

This clonotype was counted at least ten times. V is TRBV9 and J is TRBJ1-1, with D perhaps matching TRBD1 (5 bases). Germline CDR1 and CDR2: SGDLS and YYNGEE. V lost 4 bases, J lost 4 bases, and 20 bases lay in between. There are 16 residues in the CDR3. The CDR3 bases are TGTGCCAGCAGCCTAAGGGGAGGGCAGACTATCACTGAAGCTTTCTTT. Residues: CASSLRGGQTITEAFF.

The sample holds many counts of this clonotype. The rearrangement joins TRBV6-1 to TRBJ1-5, with TRBD1 identical over 8 bases. CDR1 is MNHNS, CDR2 SASEGT, per germline. The CDR3 is 14 amino acids. The V and J ends lost 7 bases and 5 bases, in that order; junction bases with no gene match: 7. CDR3 sequence (DNA): TGTGCCAGCAATAAGGACAGGGTGGATCAGCCCCAGCATTTT. It specifies CASNKDRVDQPQHF.

The sample holds many counts of this clonotype. This chain uses TRBV27 with TRBJ2-5; maybe TRBD1 (5 bases). This CDR3 comprises 17 residues. Per the germline V gene, CDR1 is MNHEY and CDR2 is SMNVEV (reference sequence). V was cut by 3 bases and J by 4 bases, with 21 bases left in between. The CDR3 spells CASSFRNPATVTETQYF. Here the CDR3 DNA reads TGTGCCAGCAGTTTCCGCAATCCGGCGACAGTAACAGAGACCCAGTACTTC.

The sample holds a few counts of this clonotype. The genes are TRBV27 and TRBJ2-1, with unresolved D. The CDR3 is 13 residues long. Germline V CDR1 and CDR2: MNHEY, SMNVEV (reference sequence). V lost 4 bases to trimming and J lost 0 bases, with 4 bases between them. The CDR3 reads CASSWDSYNEQFF. CDR3 nucleotides: TGTGCCAGCAGTTGGGACTCCTACAATGAGCAGTTCTTC.

This clonotype was found once. This clone may be a read error of a much larger clone one base away. The genes are TRBV10-3 and TRBJ1-2; D gene unclear. CDR1 ENHRY and CDR2 SYGVKD come from the germline V gene. CDR3 size: 12 residues. This CDR3 is CAITTTTYGYSF. The CDR3 region has the DNA TGTGCCATCACGACTACCACCTATGGCTACAGCTTC.

The chain uses TRBV19 and TRBJ1-6, with 7 bases identical to TRBD1. CDR1 and CDR2 from the germline V gene are LNHDA and SQIVND (reference sequence). V lost 7 bases and J lost 9; bases outside the gene matches: 12. The CDR3 totals 15 residues. DNA of the CDR3: TGTGCCAGTACCACAGGGGACCGGACAATTTCACCCCTCCACTTT. Residues: CASTTGDRTISPLHF.

Concerning this clonotype: It is likely a read error, because the conserved phenylalanine at the end of the CDR3 is missing. The rearrangement uses TRBV10-2 and TRBJ2-7; unclear D gene. The CDR3 contains 12 residues. Germline-derived CDR1 and CDR2 are WSHSY and SAAADI. Trimming pared 3 bases from V and 3 bases from J, leaving 6 bases between. This CDR3 reads CASSEGVYEQYL. The CDR3 region has the DNA TGCGCCAGCAGTGAAGGAGTCTACGAGCAGTACCTC.

The chain carries TRBV6-5 and TRBJ1-5; 9 bases fit TRBD1. The germline CDR1 and CDR2 sequences are MNHEY and SVGAGI. This CDR3 has 15 amino acids. Germline trimming cut 4 bases from V and 6 bases from J; bases unmatched to any gene: 7. Here the CDR3 reads CASSSGTGNIQPQHF. The CDR3 DNA is TGTGCCAGCAGTTCCGGGACAGGGAATATTCAGCCCCAGCATTTT.

The chain employs TRBV3-1 and TRBJ2-7; no definite D call. The CDR3 contains 14 residues. Germline lookup yields CDR1 LGHDT and CDR2 YNNKEL (reference sequence). The V gene lost 0 bases and the J gene lost 4 bases, with 10 bases spanning the gap. The CDR3 DNA follows: TGTGCCAGCAGCCAAGATCTACGAGAATACGAGCAGTACTTC. Its translation: CASSQDLREYEQYF.

The table lists this clonotype with a few counts. The chain is built from TRBV6-2 or TRBV6-3 and TRBJ2-2; D is perhaps TRBD1 or TRBD2 (6 bases each). This CDR3 is 18 amino acids long. Per the germline V gene, CDR1 is MNHEY and CDR2 is SVGEGT. Trimming pared 4 bases from V and 0 bases from J, leaving 18 bases between. The CDR3 is CASSSPKVGGANTGELFF. The DNA for the CDR3 is TGTGCCAGCAGTTCCCCCAAGGTGGGGGGCGCGAACACCGGGGAGCTGTTTTTT.

There are many counts of this clonotype. This chain uses TRBV6-5 with TRBJ1-1, with 8 bases fitting TRBD1. This CDR3 is built from 16 residues. Looked up from germline, CDR1 is MNHEY and CDR2 is SVGAGI. Trimming took 1 base from V and 5 from J; bases not matched to a gene: 9. CDR3: CASSYYFRGRGTEAFF. CDR3 DNA sequence: TGTGCCAGCAGTTACTATTTCAGGGGGCGCGGGACTGAAGCTTTCTTT.

This clonotype was found many times. The chain uses TRBV5-1 and TRBJ1-1, with D possibly being TRBD1 (5 bases). Germline CDR1 and CDR2: SGHRS and YFSETQ. Between the trimmed V and J ends, which lost 4 bases and 3 bases, there was a span of 19 bases. The CDR3 is made up of 16 amino acids. The CDR3 loop reads CASSPGGAQSDTEAFF. CDR3 bases: TGCGCCAGCAGCCCGGGCGGGGCCCAATCGGACACTGAAGCTTTCTTT.

This clonotype showed up many times. The J gene is TRBJ1-2, the V gene TRBV18, with no clear D. Germline loops: CDR1 KGHSH, CDR2 LQKENI. The length of the CDR3 is 16 residues. V gave up 6 bases and J gave up 5 bases, with 22 bases separating them. This CDR3 is CASSHVKSMREYGYTF. DNA for the CDR3: TGTGCCAGCTCTCATGTCAAATCCATGAGGGAGTATGGCTACACCTTC.

J is TRBJ2-7 and V is TRBV20-1, with D tentatively TRBD2 (6 bases). In germline, CDR1 is DFQATT, CDR2 SNEGSKA (reference sequence). The CDR3 has 10 amino acids. The CDR3 bases are TGCTCCGGTGGGGAGGAAGAGCAGTACTTC. Protein: CSGGEEEQYF.

The CDR3 coding sequence is TGCAGCGTTGCGGGACTAGCGTACGAGCAGTACTTC. It specifies CSVAGLAYEQYF. This chain connects TRBV29-1 to TRBJ2-7; 10 nucleotides line up with TRBD2. The CDR3 covers 12 residues. Trimming took 4 bases from V and 4 from J; bases not matched to a gene: 1. CDR1 is SQVTM and CDR2 is ANQGSEA in the germline V gene.

The chain joins TRBV7-9 to TRBJ2-6; TRBD2 might be the D (6 bases). This CDR3 has 14 amino acids. CDR1 is SEHNR and CDR2 is FQNEAQ in the germline V gene (reference sequence). V was cut by 4 bases and J by 2 bases, with 6 bases left in between. This CDR3 reads CASSSSAGANVLTF. CDR3 coding DNA: TGTGCCAGCAGCTCTAGCGCTGGGGCCAACGTCCTGACTTTC.

V gene TRBV5-1 combines with J gene TRBJ2-5; no reliable D call. Germline V gene lookup returns CDR1 SGHRS and CDR2 YFSETQ. The V gene lost 0 bases and the J gene lost 1 base, with 10 bases spanning the gap. CDR3 length equals 15 residues. The CDR3 region has the DNA TGCGCCAGCAGCTTGGCTGTGGGCCGCCAAGAGACCCAGTACTTC. The encoded protein is CASSLAVGRQETQYF.

This clonotype was observed a handful of times. This rearrangement joins TRBV13 to TRBJ2-2, with a possible D match to TRBD1 (6 bases). Germline V lookup: CDR1 PRHDT, CDR2 FYEKMQ (reference sequence). Trimming left V 5 bases short and J 5 bases short, with 18 bases between. CDR3 length: 16 residues. The CDR3 DNA follows: TGTGCCAGCAGCCCATACAGGGATGAGCCGACCGGGGAGCTGTTTTTT. Residues: CASSPYRDEPTGELFF. Drawing the rest from reference TRBV13 and TRBJ2-2, the complete variable domain is AAGVIQSPRHLIKEKRETATLKCYPIPRHDTVYWYQQGPGQDPQFLISFYEKMQSDKGSIPDRFSAQQFSDYHSELNMSSLELGDSALYFCASSPYRDEPTGELFFGEGSRLTVL.

The chain links TRBV27 to TRBJ2-7, with D possibly being TRBD1 or TRBD2 (5 bases each). Germline V gene lookup returns CDR1 MNHEY and CDR2 SMNVEV (reference sequence). The length of the CDR3 is 12 residues. V lost 8 bases to trimming and J lost 3 bases, with 11 bases between them. The CDR3 sequence is CASHGANYEQYF. DNA of the CDR3: TGTGCCAGCCACGGGGCAAACTACGAGCAGTACTTC.

This clonotype was observed at least ten times. Since a much larger clone is just one base distant, this may be a read error. The V call is TRBV12-3 or TRBV12-4, the J call TRBJ2-4; maybe TRBD2 (6 bases). CDR3 length: 14 residues. In DNA form, the CDR3 reads TGTGCCTGCAGCCCGGAGGGGACCAAAAACATTCAGTACTTC. This encodes CACSPEGTKNIQYF.

There are many counts of this clonotype. The J gene is TRBJ1-2, the V gene TRBV15; perhaps TRBD1 as D (5 bases). Trimming left V 0 bases short and J 8 bases short, with 13 bases between. The CDR3 runs 14 residues. The germline V gene has CDR1 LNHNV and CDR2 YYDKDF (reference sequence). CDR3: CATSRDLGPGGYTF. The CDR3 region has the DNA TGTGCCACCAGCAGAGATCTGGGGCCAGGGGGCTACACCTTC.